These 23 T cell receptor beta chains originate from one sample sequenced in a study of cytomegalovirus exposure and HLA in healthy donors. Produced via immunoSEQ multiplex PCR; TCRdb's table is partial and in-frame only. The sample lists roughly 60,000 clones, roughly 90% seen once, with 2.2% in the top ten. Sequenced input: PBMCs. These receptors all come from a woman aged 25 to 39 in good health and CMV-seronegative.

This chain joins TRBV5-4 and TRBJ2-1, with TRBD2 matching 9 bases. V lost 2 bases and J lost 8; bases outside the gene matches: 5. The germline gives CDR1 SGHNT, CDR2 YYREEE (reference sequence). CDR3 length: 14 residues. CDR3 coding DNA: TGTGCCAGCAGCTTCGCGGGAGGGGATTATGAGCAGTTCTTC. Its protein is CASSFAGGDYEQFF. The full variable domain, rest sourced from reference TRBV5-4 and TRBJ2-1, is ETGVTQSPTHLIKTRGQQVTLRCSSQSGHNTVSWYQQALGQGPQFIFQYYREEENGRGNFPPRFSGLQFPNYSSELNVNALELDDSALYLCASSFAGGDYEQFFGPGTRLTVL.

This sequence joins TRBV19 and TRBJ2-5; 7 nucleotides line up with TRBD1. V shed 2 bases, J shed 4 bases, and the junction held 16 bases outside the gene matches. This CDR3 is built from 18 residues. CDR1 and CDR2 (germline): LNHDA, SQIVND (reference sequence). Here the CDR3 reads CASSIIGRGRGKGETQYF. CDR3 sequence (DNA): TGTGCCAGTAGTATAATCGGTAGGGGCAGGGGGAAAGGAGAGACCCAGTACTTC. The variable domain in full, completed from reference TRBV19 and TRBJ2-5, reads DGGITQSPKYLFRKEGQNVTLSCEQNLNHDAMYWYRQDPGQGLRLIYYSQIVNDFQKGDIAEGYSVSREKKESFPLTVTSAQKNPTAFYLCASSIIGRGRGKGETQYFGPGTRLLVL.

Comment on this clone: The sample holds other DNA sequences that translate to the same CDR3. This chain links TRBV2 with TRBJ1-1; 8 bases align to TRBD1. CDR1 and CDR2 from the germline V gene are SNHLY and FYNNEI. The CDR3 covers 14 residues. J was trimmed by 4 bases and V by 5 bases; bases with no gene match: 6. The CDR3 DNA follows: TGTGCCAGCAGTCCCGGACAGGGAGGCACTGAAGCTTTCTTT. It specifies CASSPGQGGTEAFF.

A single count supports this clone. The V gene is TRBV28, the J gene TRBJ2-2, with D possibly being TRBD1 (5 bases). Trimming took 4 bases from V and 1 from J, leaving 10 bases between them. CDR3 length: 15 residues. Germline values: CDR1 MDHEN, CDR2 SYDVKM. CDR3 protein: CASSYFQGNTGELFF. The CDR3 DNA reads TGTGCCAGCAGTTACTTTCAGGGGAACACCGGGGAGCTGTTTTTT. Full variable domain (remainder filled in from reference TRBV28 and TRBJ2-2): DVKVTQSSRYLVKRTGEKVFLECVQDMDHENMFWYRQDPGLGLRLIYFSYDVKMKEKGDIPEGYSVSREKKERFSLILESASTNQTSMYLCASSYFQGNTGELFFGEGSRLTVL.

V is TRBV4-1 and J is TRBJ2-7; D possibly corresponds to TRBD2 (7 bases). V gave up 0 bases and J gave up 2 bases, with 14 bases separating them. This CDR3 has 16 amino acids. Germline lookup yields CDR1 MGHRA and CDR2 YSYEKL. The CDR3 loop is CASSQDGSGDTYEQYF. The DNA of the CDR3 is TGCGCCAGCAGCCAAGATGGGAGCGGGGACACCTACGAGCAGTACTTC.

The chain joins TRBV5-1 to TRBJ2-1; possible D gene TRBD1, 6 bases. CDR1 is SGHRS, CDR2 YFSETQ, per germline. CDR3 length: 15 residues. Trimming pared 1 base from V and 0 bases from J, leaving 8 bases between. CDR3 bases: TGCGCCAGCAGCTTGTTACAGGGCTCCTACAATGAGCAGTTCTTC. Its translation is CASSLLQGSYNEQFF.

J is TRBJ2-5 and V is TRBV5-1; no clear D gene. Germline CDR1 reads SGHRS; CDR2 reads YFSETQ. V lost 1 base, J lost 4 bases, and 11 bases lay in between. The CDR3 contains 14 residues. CDR3 bases: TGCGCCAGCAGCTTGACGGCGGTAGGAGAGACCCAGTACTTC. It encodes CASSLTAVGETQYF. The whole variable domain, remainder taken from reference TRBV5-1 and TRBJ2-5, is KAGVTQTPRYLIKTRGQQVTLSCSPISGHRSVSWYQQTPGQGLQFLFEYFSETQRNKGNFPGRFSGRQFSNSRSEMNVSTLELGDSALYLCASSLTAVGETQYFGPGTRLLVL.

This clone was recorded a few times. As DNA, the CDR3 is TGTGCCAGCAGCACAGGGACAGGCTATGGCTACACCTTC. Its protein is CASSTGTGYGYTF. The V and J genes are TRBV7-9 and TRBJ1-2, with 8 bases lining up with TRBD1. The length of the CDR3 is 13 residues. V shed 5 bases, J shed 4 bases, and the junction held 3 bases outside the gene matches. Germline CDR1 reads SEHNR; CDR2 reads FQNEAQ (reference sequence).

The V and J genes are TRBV7-8 and TRBJ2-5; TRBD2 matches at 7 bases. CDR3 size: 16 residues. V was pared by 3 bases and J by 4 bases, with 11 bases of the junction left unmatched. The germline gives CDR1 SGHVS, CDR2 FQNEAQ. This chain's CDR3 is CASSFSGAGDVETQYF. The CDR3 DNA reads TGTGCCAGCAGCTTTTCTGGGGCGGGAGATGTAGAGACCCAGTACTTC.

The genes are TRBV30 and TRBJ1-2, with 7 nucleotides matching TRBD1. CDR1 and CDR2 (germline): GTSNPN, SVGIG (reference sequence). V shed 0 bases, J shed 4 bases, and the junction held 2 bases outside the gene matches. CDR3 size: 13 residues. This CDR3 reads CAWSVGTVYGYTF. The CDR3 coding sequence is TGTGCCTGGAGTGTAGGGACAGTCTATGGCTACACCTTC.

The V and J genes are TRBV19 and TRBJ1-1; D is unresolved. V dropped 3 bases and J dropped 7 bases, with 12 bases sitting between them. This CDR3 is built from 13 residues. Germline lookup yields CDR1 LNHDA and CDR2 SQIVND (reference sequence). CDR3 sequence: CASSIGEGVEAFF. The CDR3 DNA sequence: TGTGCCAGTAGTATCGGGGAGGGCGTTGAAGCTTTCTTT.

The count of this clone is one. This chain uses TRBV30 with TRBJ2-7, with TRBD2 matching 10 bases. Germline V CDR1 and CDR2: GTSNPN, SVGIG (reference sequence). This CDR3 has 17 amino acids. V lost 2 bases and J lost 2; bases outside the gene matches: 12. CDR3 in amino acids: CAWSSQPSGSLPYEQYF. The CDR3 DNA reads as TGTGCCTGGAGTTCCCAGCCTAGCGGGAGCCTACCCTACGAGCAGTACTTC.

The chain links TRBV25-1 to TRBJ1-3; D is unclear. This CDR3 has 14 amino acids. Germline V gene sequence: CDR1 MGHDK, CDR2 SYGVNS. V lost 3 bases, J lost 0 bases, and 6 bases lay in between. In DNA form, the CDR3 reads TGTGCCAGCAGTGACAGGTACTCTGGAAACACCATATATTTT. This sequence encodes CASSDRYSGNTIYF.

This clone was recorded only once. This sequence joins TRBV4-3 and TRBJ1-2, with a weak D call TRBD1 (5 bases). The CDR3 spans 15 residues. Trimming cost V 2 bases and J 5 bases, with 15 bases left between them. CDR1 is LGHNA, CDR2 YSLEER, per germline. CDR3 nucleotides: TGCGCCAGCAGCCAAAACAGGCTAGGGGTATATGGCTACACCTTC. Translating gives CASSQNRLGVYGYTF.

The CDR3 DNA follows: TGTGCCAGCACCGAAGGGGGAGCATCCTCCTACAATGAGCAGTTCTTC. Translating it yields CASTEGGASSYNEQFF. V and J are TRBV28 and TRBJ2-1, with D perhaps matching TRBD1 (6 bases). Trimming removed 7 bases from V and 0 bases from J, with 16 bases in between. Germline-derived CDR1 and CDR2 are MDHEN and SYDVKM. CDR3 size: 16 residues.

The V gene is TRBV12-5, the J gene TRBJ1-2; D unclear. The CDR3 consists of 14 residues. CDR1 is LGHNT and CDR2 is FRNRAP in the germline V gene. Trimming removed 2 bases at V and 5 bases at J, with 12 bases between. CDR3 region: CASGLSSVPYGYTF. CDR3 sequence (DNA): TGTGCTAGTGGTTTGTCCTCAGTCCCATATGGCTACACCTTC.

This clone occurred a few times. The chain couples TRBV10-3 to TRBJ2-7; TRBD2 matches 9 bases. This CDR3 comprises 12 residues. V was pared by 8 bases and J by 4 bases, with 3 bases of the junction left unmatched. Per the germline V gene, CDR1 is ENHRY and CDR2 is SYGVKD. The chain's CDR3 is CAIGLAGYEQYF. CDR3 bases: TGTGCCATCGGTCTAGCGGGATACGAGCAGTACTTC.

CDR3 region: CASSIDRTGRYQPQHF. The CDR3 DNA follows: TGTGCCAGTAGTATAGATCGGACAGGGAGGTATCAGCCCCAGCATTTT. The rearrangement uses TRBV19 and TRBJ1-5; 8 bases line up with TRBD1. Germline-derived CDR1 and CDR2 are LNHDA and SQIVND (reference sequence). The CDR3 runs to 16 residues. Germline trimming cut 0 bases from V and 5 bases from J; bases unmatched to any gene: 6.

The gene calls are TRBV6-5 and TRBJ1-3; 7 nucleotides align to TRBD1. CDR1 and CDR2 (germline): MNHEY, SVGAGI. The V and J ends lost 6 bases and 1 base, in that order; junction bases with no gene match: 6. The CDR3 has 15 residues. CDR3 sequence reads: CASSRDRASGNTIYF. The CDR3 nucleotides read TGTGCCAGCAGCAGAGACAGGGCTTCTGGAAACACCATATATTTT.

The rearrangement links TRBV28 to TRBJ2-3; 10 bases agree with TRBD2. J was trimmed by 5 bases and V by 5 bases; bases with no gene match: 7. The CDR3 sequence is 15 residues long. Looked up from germline, CDR1 is MDHEN and CDR2 is SYDVKM. CDR3 loop: CASSHGLAGVDTQYF. The CDR3 bases are TGTGCCAGCAGTCATGGGCTAGCGGGAGTAGATACGCAGTATTTT.

The V and J genes are TRBV18 and TRBJ2-7, with 14 bases identical to TRBD2. The CDR3 has 16 amino acids. Trimming removed 0 bases from V and 5 bases from J; junction bases left unmatched: 3. Germline V gene sequence: CDR1 KGHSH, CDR2 LQKENI. CDR3 in DNA: TGTGCCAGCTCACCACCCGCGGGACTAGCGGGAGACGAGCAGTACTTC. This translates into CASSPPAGLAGDEQYF.

This chain links TRBV7-7 with TRBJ2-7, with 7 nucleotides matching TRBD2. This CDR3 spans 16 amino acids. Germline CDR1 is SSHAT and CDR2 is FNYEAQ (reference sequence). After removal of 1 base from V and 0 bases from J, the junction contained 6 bases not matched to a gene. Here the CDR3 DNA reads TGTGCCAGCAGCTTAGTGAGCGGGACGAGCTCCTACGAGCAGTACTTC. Translating gives CASSLVSGTSSYEQYF.

This clone was detected once. The J gene is TRBJ1-3, the V gene TRBV5-1; no reliable D call. Trimming shortened V by 3 bases and J by 8 bases, and 12 bases separated the two germline ends. The CDR3 consists of 13 residues. Germline CDR1 reads SGHRS; CDR2 reads YFSETQ. The CDR3 DNA sequence: TGCGCCAGCAGCTCCAGGTCAGACGACACCATATATTTT. As protein: CASSSRSDDTIYF.